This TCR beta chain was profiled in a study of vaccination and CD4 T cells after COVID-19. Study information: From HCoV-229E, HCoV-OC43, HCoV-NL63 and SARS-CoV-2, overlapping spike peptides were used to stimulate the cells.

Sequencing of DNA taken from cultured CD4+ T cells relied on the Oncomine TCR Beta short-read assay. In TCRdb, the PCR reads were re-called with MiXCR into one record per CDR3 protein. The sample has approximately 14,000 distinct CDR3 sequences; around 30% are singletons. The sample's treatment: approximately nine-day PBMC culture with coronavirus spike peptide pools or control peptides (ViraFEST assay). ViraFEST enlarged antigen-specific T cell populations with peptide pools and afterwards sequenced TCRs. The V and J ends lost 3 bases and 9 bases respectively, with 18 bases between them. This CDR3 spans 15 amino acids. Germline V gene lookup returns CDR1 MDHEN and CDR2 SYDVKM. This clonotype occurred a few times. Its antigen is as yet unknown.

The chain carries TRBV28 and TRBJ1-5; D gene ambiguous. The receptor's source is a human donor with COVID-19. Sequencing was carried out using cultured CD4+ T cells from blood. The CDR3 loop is CASSFNTNGNRPQHF. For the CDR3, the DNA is TGTGCCAGCAGTTTCAATACTAATGGGAATAGGCCCCAGCATTTT.